This is a list of T cell receptor beta chains from one sample in a study of Ad26.COV2.S vaccination and SARS-CoV-2 variants. The table came from immunoSEQ multiplex PCR; TCRdb's copy has only in-frame clones and leaves some out. The repertoire holds over 350,000 clones, around nine tenths seen once, with under 3.5% in the top ten. Sequencing used peripheral blood, obtained in a trial of Ad26.COV2.S vaccine versus placebo. These receptors were collected from a person between 18 and 65 years old who received the Ad26.COV2.S COVID-19 vaccine or a placebo. The CDR3 runs from the conserved cysteine through the conserved F or W. The D gene is left open where the match is weak. Rows may omit the clone size; those that give it use once, few, many or a size class.

D	V	J	size	CDR3	DNA
TRBD1	TRBV11-1	TRBJ1-1	once	CASSRQGAGVTEAFF	TGTGCCAGCAGCCGACAGGGGGCGGGAGTAACTGAAGCTTTCTTT
NA	TRBV19	TRBJ2-1	NA	CASSIVPNTYNEQFF	TGTGCCAGTAGTATAGTTCCTAACACCTACAATGAGCAGTTCTTC
NA	TRBV7-9	TRBJ2-7	NA	CASSRDSSFSYEQYF	TGTGCCAGCAGCCGAGACAGCTCATTCTCCTACGAGCAGTACTTC
NA	TRBV4-1	TRBJ2-7	NA	CASSQGRGGQRAYEQYF	TGCGCCAGCAGCCAGGGGCGAGGTGGTCAGAGGGCCTACGAGCAGTACTTC
NA	TRBV5-5	TRBJ1-4	NA	CASSRVAPEKLFF	TGTGCCAGCAGCCGAGTCGCTCCAGAAAAACTGTTTTTT
NA	TRBV6-1	TRBJ1-2	once	CASGRAGDNYGYTF	TGTGCCAGCGGGAGGGCAGGGGATAACTATGGCTACACCTTC
NA	TRBV5-6	TRBJ1-3	NA	CASSLPTGNTIYF	TGTGCCAGCAGCTTGCCTACCGGAAACACCATATATTTT
NA	TRBV7-2	TRBJ2-1	NA	CASSFNLPNEQFF	TGTGCCAGCAGCTTTAACCTCCCCAATGAGCAGTTCTTC
TRBD1	TRBV19	TRBJ1-5	NA	CASSTPRDRGMNSNQPQHF	TGTGCCAGTAGTACCCCGCGGGACAGGGGCATGAATAGCAATCAGCCCCAGCATTTT
NA	TRBV18	TRBJ2-3	NA	CASSRSRSTDTQYF	TGTGCCAGCTCACGAAGCCGTAGCACAGATACGCAGTATTTT
NA	TRBV5-5	TRBJ1-6	once	CASSLGGPLHF	TGTGCCAGCAGCCTGGGCGGACCCCTCCACTTT
TRBD2	TRBV7-9	TRBJ2-7	NA	CASSPSGGPLSYEQYF	TGTGCCAGCAGCCCCTCGGGGGGTCCATTATCCTACGAGCAGTACTTC
TRBD2	TRBV10-3	TRBJ2-7	NA	CASSGGPYEQYF	TGTGCCTCGAGCGGGGGGCCCTACGAGCAGTACTTC
TRBD1	TRBV5-1	TRBJ2-7	NA	CASRTWDSSYEQYF	TGCGCCAGCAGGACCTGGGACAGCTCCTACGAGCAGTACTTC
TRBD2	TRBV4-3	TRBJ2-1	NA	CASSHIGLAGVNEQFF	TGCGCCAGCAGCCACATCGGACTAGCGGGGGTGAATGAGCAGTTCTTC
TRBD1	TRBV4-1	TRBJ1-1	NA	CASSHLLGQAENTEAFF	TGCGCCAGCAGCCACCTTCTAGGACAGGCCGAAAACACTGAAGCTTTCTTT
TRBD1	TRBV5-1	TRBJ1-1	NA	CASSLGQGAPGEAFF	TGCGCCAGCAGCTTGGGTCAGGGGGCGCCGGGTGAAGCTTTCTTT
NA	TRBV29-1	TRBJ2-2	NA	CSVHNAGISKGELFF	TGCAGCGTGCATAATGCGGGTATCTCTAAAGGGGAGCTGTTTTTT
NA	TRBV19	TRBJ1-5	NA	CASKNSNQPQHF	TGTGCCAGTAAAAATAGCAATCAGCCCCAGCATTTT
TRBD2	TRBV9	TRBJ2-7	once	CASSPRGGSYEQYF	TGTGCCAGCAGCCCTCGGGGGGGAAGCTACGAGCAGTACTTC